This TCR beta chain emerged from a study of radiotherapy plus CTLA-4 blockade in lung cancer. Receiving focal radiation plus CTLA-4 blockade with ipilimumab were patients who had chemo-refractory metastatic non-small-cell lung cancer. V lost 4 bases and J lost 3; bases outside the gene matches: 10. CDR3 length: 16 amino acids. Germline V gene data show CDR1 as SGHRS and CDR2 as YFSETQ. The table came from immunoSEQ multiplex PCR; TCRdb's copy has only in-frame clones and leaves some out. The table lists about 51,000 clones, around 79% of them singletons. The chain employs TRBV5-1 and TRBJ1-2; 9 bases fit TRBD1. The specimen comprised peripheral blood, sampled from a patient treated with radiotherapy plus ipilimumab. The TCR comes from a human donor with non-small cell lung cancer whose response to radiotherapy plus ipilimumab could not be evaluated. CDR3 residues: CASSVGQGGTDYGYTF. CDR3 sequence (DNA): TGCGCCAGCAGCGTGGGACAGGGTGGTACGGACTATGGCTACACCTTC.